The 13 T cell receptor beta chains below all came from one sample that was sequenced in a study of blood T cell repertoires in COVID-19. Profiling relied on immunoSEQ multiplex PCR, and the TCRdb table lists in-frame clones only, not all of them. Counted here are roughly 150,000 clones, around nine tenths occurring once; the ten biggest clones make up over 4.5%. Sequencing input: peripheral blood. These receptors were collected from a human donor in a cohort sampled during active COVID-19.

The chain combines TRBV6-1 with TRBJ1-2; 9 bases are shared with TRBD1. The CDR3 extends over 15 amino acids. Germline V gene sequence: CDR1 MNHNS, CDR2 SASEGT. J lost 7 bases, V lost 3 bases, and 9 bases had no gene match. The CDR3 nucleotides read TGTGCCAGCAGTGATCGGATGGACAGGGGAGTTGGCTACACCTTC. Amino acid sequence: CASSDRMDRGVGYTF.

The chain uses TRBV11-3 and TRBJ2-7, with TRBD1 identical over 7 bases. The CDR3 is 15 amino acids. Losses at the gene ends were 1 base for V and 0 bases for J; bases not matched to a gene: 3. The germline CDR1 and CDR2 sequences are SGHNT and YENEEA. The CDR3 DNA follows: TGTGCCAGCAGCTTAGTACAGGGGCCCTCCTACGAGCAGTACTTC. It codes for CASSLVQGPSYEQYF.

In its sample, this clone was seen a few times. V gene TRBV7-8 combines with J gene TRBJ2-1; 9 bases agree with TRBD2. Germline CDR1 and CDR2: SGHVS and FQNEAQ. CDR3 length: 18 amino acids. With V trimmed by 4 bases and J by 1 base, 11 bases remained unmatched. The DNA for the CDR3 is TGTGCCAGCAGCTCCGATTTGACTAGCGGCCCTTCCTACAATGAGCAGTTCTTC. Amino acid sequence: CASSSDLTSGPSYNEQFF.

This chain connects TRBV5-6 to TRBJ1-2; D gene ambiguous. Per the germline V gene, CDR1 is SGHDT and CDR2 is YYEEEE. The CDR3 is 14 amino acids. V gave up 0 bases and J gave up 4 bases, with 10 bases separating them. The CDR3 nucleotides are TGTGCCAGCAGCTTGGGGGTACAGAGCTATGGCTACACCTTC. Translation gives CASSLGVQSYGYTF.

The chain joins TRBV9 to TRBJ2-7, with TRBD2 identical over 13 bases. V shed 2 bases and J 5 bases; nucleotides not matched to a gene: 7. This CDR3 is built from 16 residues. Looked up from germline, CDR1 is SGDLS and CDR2 is YYNGEE. CDR3 DNA: TGTGCCAGCAGCGTCACTAGCGGGGGGGCCATCCACGAGCAGTACTTC. Protein: CASSVTSGGAIHEQYF.

V gene TRBV6-5 combines with J gene TRBJ1-5; the match to TRBD1 covers 9 bases. V was pared by 6 bases and J by 4 bases, with 7 bases of the junction left unmatched. Germline V lookup: CDR1 MNHEY, CDR2 SVGAGI. This CDR3 is 15 amino acids long. Here the CDR3 reads CASRSGQGQNQPQHF. For the CDR3, the DNA is TGTGCCAGCAGAAGTGGACAGGGGCAGAATCAGCCCCAGCATTTT.

The rearrangement joins TRBV3-1 (or the pseudogene TRBV3-2) to TRBJ2-7; 13 nucleotides agree with TRBD2. The CDR3 sequence is 17 residues long. Germline CDR1 LGHDT, CDR2 YNNKEL (reference sequence). The V and J ends lost 3 bases and 4 bases, in that order; junction bases with no gene match: 9. CDR3 in amino acids: CASSQARLAGGQYEQYF. In DNA form, the CDR3 reads TGTGCCAGCAGCCAGGCAAGACTAGCGGGAGGCCAATACGAGCAGTACTTC.

The rearrangement links TRBV6-2 or TRBV6-3 to TRBJ2-7; 10 bases are shared with TRBD1. The germline V gene encodes CDR1 MNHEY and CDR2 SVGEGT. J gave up 5 bases and V 5 bases, and 9 bases lay outside the gene matches. The CDR3 loop spans 15 amino acids. CDR3 amino acids: CASSLPGTGDHEQYF. For the CDR3, the DNA is TGTGCCAGCAGTCTCCCCGGGACAGGGGACCACGAGCAGTACTTC.

This rearrangement joins TRBV7-2 to TRBJ1-3; D perhaps matches TRBD1 (5 bases). CDR1 is SGHTA, CDR2 FQGNSA, per germline. V was cut by 9 bases and J by 4 bases, with 13 bases left in between. The CDR3 has 13 amino acids. The CDR3 bases are TGTGCCAGTGATCAGGGAACCGGAAACACCATATATTTT. Protein: CASDQGTGNTIYF. The full variable domain, its missing parts supplied by reference TRBV7-2 and TRBJ1-3, is GAGVSQSPSNKVTEKGKDVELRCDPISGHTALYWYRQSLGQGLEFLIYFQGNSAPDKSGLPSDRFSAERTGGSVSTLTIQRTQQEDSAVYLCASDQGTGNTIYFGEGSWLTVV.

V and J are TRBV27 and TRBJ1-6; TRBD1 might be the D (6 bases). V shed 2 bases and J shed 8 bases, with 10 bases lying between them. The CDR3 consists of 14 residues. Per the germline V gene, CDR1 is MNHEY and CDR2 is SMNVEV (reference sequence). CDR3 DNA sequence: TGTGCCAGCAGTTTACTCAGGGGAGATTCACCCCTCCACTTT. As protein: CASSLLRGDSPLHF.

Only one count was recorded for this clone. This sequence joins TRBV10-3 and TRBJ2-7; TRBD1 matches 8 bases. Trimming took 8 bases from V and 2 from J; bases not matched to a gene: 2. The CDR3 sequence is 12 residues long. Per the germline V gene, CDR1 is ENHRY and CDR2 is SYGVKD. This CDR3 reads CAIRGQAYEQYF. The CDR3 region has the DNA TGTGCCATCCGGGGACAGGCCTACGAGCAGTACTTC.

This chain links TRBV6-5 with TRBJ2-7; possible D gene TRBD1, 5 bases. Germline lookup yields CDR1 MNHEY and CDR2 SVGAGI. Trimming took off 5 bases at V and 3 bases at J, with 11 bases between the two ends. The CDR3 runs to 13 residues. CDR3 loop: CASSTTAGYEQYF. For the CDR3, the DNA is TGTGCCAGCAGTACGACAGCCGGCTACGAGCAGTACTTC.

The rearrangement uses TRBV5-4 and TRBJ2-3, with TRBD1 matching 8 bases. Germline CDR1 is SGHNT and CDR2 is YYREEE (reference sequence). Trimming took 0 bases from V and 5 from J; bases not matched to a gene: 5. This CDR3 spans 15 amino acids. The CDR3 here is CASSLGQGAGDTQYF. CDR3 nucleotides: TGTGCCAGCAGCTTGGGGCAGGGGGCGGGAGATACGCAGTATTTT.